This TCR beta chain was captured in a study of blood T cell repertoires in COVID-19. Study-wide background: Sites across the United States, Italy and Spain contributed samples from acute and convalescent COVID-19. From T cells, B-cell-depleted T cells, or PBMCs came the material, which was cDNA or gDNA.

In the authors' methods: Amplified reference gene primers provided the basis for estimating nucleated cell counts. Profiled with immunoSEQ multiplex PCR; TCRdb holds only in-frame clones, not every one. V and J calls and clone size are copied from that table; D and trimming were computed from the DNA. The sample has about 87,000 clones; about four fifths are singletons. Germline trimming cut 0 bases from V and 4 bases from J; bases unmatched to any gene: 9. This CDR3 region has 16 residues. CDR1 is LNHDA and CDR2 is SQIVND in the germline V gene (reference sequence). The chain carries TRBV19 and TRBJ2-7, with 7 bases that match TRBD1. The receptor was derived from a woman in her sixties or seventies with acute or convalescent COVID-19. The sequenced sample was peripheral blood. The CDR3 loop is CASSIDRTGARYEQYF. CDR3 in DNA: TGTGCCAGTAGTATAGATAGAACAGGGGCTAGATACGAGCAGTACTTC.